The present T cell receptor beta chain was sequenced within a study of blood T cell repertoires in COVID-19 (dated by TCRdb to the early 2020s). Regarding the complete study: Samples from collaborators originated in the United States, Italy and Spain and spanned both the acute and convalescent phases of COVID-19. The prospective study material was composed of cDNA or gDNA derived from T cells, B-cell-depleted T cells, or PBMCs. Deeply sampled blood TCRbeta repertoires from subjects exposed to, actively infected with, or recovered from COVID-19 were included in the dataset. A freely available public database, intended as a resource for researchers studying the immune response to SARS-CoV-2, is where the repertoires were released. Samples were obtained from the ongoing ImmuneRACE study (first 160 participants) and from over 1,000 subjects provided by 6 global collaborators. Sample metadata almost always included a de-identified subject ID, COVID-19 status, age in years and sex. Where HLA class I and class II types were available, the types were taken from metadata supplied by the sample provider, not from assay-based typing. The research as a whole found: How much clinical and demographic metadata was included differed by source and by participant, and the metadata was provided uncurated.

CDR1 and CDR2 are read off the germline V gene (reference sequence) as LNHDA and SQIVND. Trimming removed 6 bases from V and 4 bases from J; the gene matches leave 8 bases unexplained. The CDR3 goes from the cysteine to the phenylalanine over 15 residues. Only the CDR3 region is kept as DNA, spanning 45 bases read in frame from base 1. This clone was seen just once. What antigen it recognizes has not been identified. No much larger clone is present one base from it, and per-base qualities are unavailable. TCRbeta CDR3 regions were amplified from genomic DNA by means of the immunoSEQ Assay, a bias-controlled multiplex PCR. In the original analysis: The number of nucleated cells in each sample was estimated by amplification of reference gene primers within the assay. To quantify the absolute abundance of each unique TCRbeta CDR3 rearrangement, sequence reads were collapsed and filtered. For each sample, productive Simpson clonality was calculated as the square root of Simpson's diversity index over productive rearrangements. As stored in TCRdb, this immuneACCESS dataset retains in-frame rearrangements with V and J assigned. A fraction of the clones does not appear; measured against another copy, unresolved V genes explain less than half of the discrepancy, and the remainder lacks a known reason. That table is the source of V, J and clone size, and D and trimming were worked out from the DNA. For this sample the table gives approximately 500,000 clones, of which about 91% were detected only once. Clones ranked in the top ten supply roughly 1% of the sample.

In Seattle, one collaborating source enrolled patients while the infection was active and tracked those patients longitudinally over the course of disease. The collaborating institutions used their own protocols to collect whole blood in K2EDTA tubes. Collaborator samples were shipped for TCRbeta analysis as frozen whole blood, isolated PBMCs, or DNA extracted from either sample type. Sequencing input: peripheral blood. The origin of this receptor is a man aged 18-30 years with COVID-19, enrolled during active disease. The rearrangement combines TRBV19 with TRBJ1-3; 8 bases in between match TRBD1. The DNA is TGTGCCAGTAGAAAGGGGACAGGCCTAGGAAACACCATATATTTT. Translated, this is CASRKGTGLGNTIYF.